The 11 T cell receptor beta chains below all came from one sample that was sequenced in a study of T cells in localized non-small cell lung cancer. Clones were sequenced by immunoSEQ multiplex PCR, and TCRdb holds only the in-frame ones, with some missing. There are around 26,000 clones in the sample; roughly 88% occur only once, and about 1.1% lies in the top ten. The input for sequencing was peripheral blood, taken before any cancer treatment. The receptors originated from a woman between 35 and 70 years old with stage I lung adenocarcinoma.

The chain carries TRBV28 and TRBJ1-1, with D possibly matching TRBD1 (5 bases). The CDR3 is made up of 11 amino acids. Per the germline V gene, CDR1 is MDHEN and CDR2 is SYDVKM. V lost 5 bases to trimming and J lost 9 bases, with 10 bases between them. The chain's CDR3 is CASSTRGQAFF. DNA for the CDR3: TGTGCCAGCAGTACACGGGGACAAGCTTTCTTT.

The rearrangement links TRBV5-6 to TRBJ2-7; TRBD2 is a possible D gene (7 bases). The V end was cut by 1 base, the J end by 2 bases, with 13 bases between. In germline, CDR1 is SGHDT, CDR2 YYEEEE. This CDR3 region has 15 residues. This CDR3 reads CASSLFTGGTYEQYF. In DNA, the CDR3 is TGTGCCAGCAGCTTGTTTACGGGGGGCACCTACGAGCAGTACTTC.

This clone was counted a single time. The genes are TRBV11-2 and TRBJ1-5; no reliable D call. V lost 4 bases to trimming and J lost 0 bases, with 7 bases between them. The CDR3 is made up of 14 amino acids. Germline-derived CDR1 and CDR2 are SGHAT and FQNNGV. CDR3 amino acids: CASSSGYSNQPQHF. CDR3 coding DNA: TGTGCCAGCAGCTCCGGATATAGCAATCAGCCCCAGCATTTT.

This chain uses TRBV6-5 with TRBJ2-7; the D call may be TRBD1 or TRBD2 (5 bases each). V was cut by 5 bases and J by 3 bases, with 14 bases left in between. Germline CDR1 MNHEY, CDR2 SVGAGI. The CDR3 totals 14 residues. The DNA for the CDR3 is TGTGCCAGCAGTGCTCCCGGGACGCGCTACGAGCAGTACTTC. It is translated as CASSAPGTRYEQYF.

The CDR3 protein is CASSLARLLNTGELFF. The CDR3 nucleotides are TGCGCCAGCAGCTTGGCCCGACTTTTGAACACCGGGGAGCTGTTTTTT. V usage is TRBV5-1 and J usage is TRBJ2-2; D unresolved. CDR1 is SGHRS, CDR2 YFSETQ, per germline. Trimming pared 0 bases from V and 1 base from J, leaving 10 bases between. CDR3 length equals 16 residues.

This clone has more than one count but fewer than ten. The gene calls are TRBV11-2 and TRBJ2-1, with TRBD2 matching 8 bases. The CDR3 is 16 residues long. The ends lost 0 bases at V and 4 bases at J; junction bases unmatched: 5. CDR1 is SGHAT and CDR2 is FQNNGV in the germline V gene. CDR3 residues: CASSLESSGGYNEQFF. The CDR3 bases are TGTGCCAGCAGCTTAGAATCGTCGGGGGGGTACAATGAGCAGTTCTTC. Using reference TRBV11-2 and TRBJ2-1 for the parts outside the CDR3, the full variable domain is EAGVAQSPRYKIIEKRQSVAFWCNPISGHATLYWYQQILGQGPKLLIQFQNNGVVDDSQLPKDRFSAERLKGVDSTLKIQPAKLEDSAVYLCASSLESSGGYNEQFFGPGTRLTVL.

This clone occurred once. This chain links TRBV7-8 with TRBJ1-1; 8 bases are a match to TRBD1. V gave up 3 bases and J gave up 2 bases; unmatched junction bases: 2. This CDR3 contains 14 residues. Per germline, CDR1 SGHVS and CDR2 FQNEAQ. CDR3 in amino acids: CASSLQGANTEAFF. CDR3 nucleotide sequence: TGTGCCAGCAGCTTGCAGGGGGCTAACACTGAAGCTTTCTTT.

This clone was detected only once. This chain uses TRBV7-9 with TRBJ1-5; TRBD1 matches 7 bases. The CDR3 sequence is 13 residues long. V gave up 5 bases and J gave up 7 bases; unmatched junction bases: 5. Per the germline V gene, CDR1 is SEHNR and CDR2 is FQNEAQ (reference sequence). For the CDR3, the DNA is TGTGCCAGCAGCCTTGGACAGGAGCAGCCCCAGCATTTT. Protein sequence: CASSLGQEQPQHF.

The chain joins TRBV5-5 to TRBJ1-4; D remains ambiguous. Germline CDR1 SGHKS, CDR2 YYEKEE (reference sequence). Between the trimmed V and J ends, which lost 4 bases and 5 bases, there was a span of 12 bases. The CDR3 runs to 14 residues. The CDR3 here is CASSALGRNEKLFF. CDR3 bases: TGTGCCAGCAGCGCATTGGGGAGGAATGAAAAACTGTTTTTT.

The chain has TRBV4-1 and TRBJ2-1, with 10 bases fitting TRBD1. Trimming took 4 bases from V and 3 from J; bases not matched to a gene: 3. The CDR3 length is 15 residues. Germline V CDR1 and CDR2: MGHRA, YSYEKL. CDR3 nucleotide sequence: TGCGCCAGCAGCCTCCGGGACAGGGGCTACAATGAGCAGTTCTTC. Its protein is CASSLRDRGYNEQFF.

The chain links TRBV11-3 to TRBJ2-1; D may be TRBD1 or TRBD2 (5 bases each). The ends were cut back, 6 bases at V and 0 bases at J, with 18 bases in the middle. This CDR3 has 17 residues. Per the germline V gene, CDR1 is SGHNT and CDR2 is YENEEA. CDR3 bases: TGTGCCAGCAGAGGTGCCACGGGGCGGAGCTCCTACAATGAGCAGTTCTTC. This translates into CASRGATGRSSYNEQFF.